This TCR beta chain was retrieved from a study of CD8 T cells in ankylosing spondylitis. This clonotype was counted many times. Its target is not known. Regarding the study as a whole: The authors reported significant enrichment of disease-linked clones in matched ankylosing spondylitis synovial fluid. Ankylosing spondylitis blood seemed to carry a telltale TCR beta motif made of several highly homologous variants.

The CDR3 spans 15 residues. Germline-derived CDR1 and CDR2 are DFQATT and SNEGSKA (reference sequence). The V segment lost 2 bases and the J segment 5 bases; nucleotides outside the gene matches: 8. TCR beta libraries were made by quantitative 5'-RACE with molecular barcodes. TCRdb analysed the 5' RACE reads with MiXCR anew, one entry per CDR3 protein. Of about 52,000 distinct CDR3 sequences in the sample, roughly 7.3% were seen once. The receptor was derived from a female donor with ankylosing spondylitis or in good health (not recorded which). The specimen sequenced was blood, either unsorted or a sorted T cell fraction (not recorded which). The V and J genes are TRBV20-1 and TRBJ1-5, with TRBD1 identical over 8 bases. In DNA, the CDR3 is TGCAGTGCTAGACCCTTTGGGACAGGAGATCAGCCCCAGCATTTT. Amino acid sequence: CSARPFGTGDQPQHF.